A single sample is the source of the 2 T cell receptor beta chains below, sequenced in a study of T-cell reconstitution after alpha-beta-depleted transplantation in children. For TCRbeta, the library was prepared with unique molecular identifiers. TCRdb reprocessed the PCR reads with MiXCR, giving one entry per CDR3 protein. The sample contains about 420,000 distinct CDR3 sequences, 11% of which appear only once. The specimen comprised PBMCs from the stem cell graft donor, sampled from the stem cell graft. Receptors were obtained from a human donor who donated a stem cell graft to a child with acute myeloid leukemia.

In the case of this clonotype: A read error may account for a junction end that differs from germline. This chain uses TRBV12-3 or TRBV12-4 with TRBJ2-6; the D gene is possibly TRBD1 (7 bases). The CDR3 runs to 16 residues. Here the CDR3 reads CAPRGRGSSGANGLTF. DNA of the CDR3: TGTGCCCCGAGGGGGCGGGGTAGCTCTGGGGCCAACGGCCTGACTTTC.

The J gene is TRBJ2-5, the V gene TRBV20-1; the D gene is possibly TRBD2 (5 bases). CDR1 is DFQATT, CDR2 SNEGSKA, per germline (reference sequence). V shed 4 bases and J shed 2 bases, with 11 bases lying between them. The CDR3 has 13 residues. The chain's CDR3 is CSAKLAAQETQYF. CDR3 coding DNA: TGCAGTGCTAAGCTAGCAGCTCAAGAGACCCAGTACTTC.